This record covers a single TCR beta chain. The germline gene is not matched at one end of the junction; a read error may be the cause. The source of the sample is a study of CD8 T cells in Susac syndrome. Study-wide context: Among the sequenced Susac syndrome patients, over five had active disease while eight were in remission.

After extraction with the RNeasy kit, roughly 0.45 to 1 ug of the RNA was reverse transcribed using random hexamers. The TCR beta CDR3 was amplified by immunoSEQ multiplex PCR across 54 Vbeta, 13 Jbeta. TCRdb independently ran MiXCR on the immunoSEQ multiplex PCR reads; one entry per CDR3 protein. The data hold about 130,000 distinct CDR3 sequences, with around 93% observed a single time. This CDR3 comprises 11 residues. Germline V gene lookup returns CDR1 MGHRA and CDR2 YSYEKL. This chain joins TRBV4-1 and TRBJ1-1; the D gene is possibly TRBD1 (6 bases). Sequencing used CD8+ T cells from PBMCs. The receptor's source is a human donor with Susac syndrome. CDR3 loop: CASSQDSEAFF. The CDR3 coding sequence is TGTGCCAGCAGCCAGGACAGTGAAGCTTTCTTT.